The clone carrying this T cell receptor beta chain was picked up many times. What it binds is not known. TCRdb recomputed calls from the 5' RACE reads with MiXCR, one row per CDR3 protein. The sample holds fewer than 550,000 distinct CDR3 sequences, over 4% seen once. Per the germline V gene, CDR1 is LGHNA and CDR2 is YNFKEQ. The CDR3 extends over 14 amino acids. The V gene lost 1 base and the J gene lost 3 bases, with 9 bases spanning the gap. The data stem from a study of CD8 T cells in ankylosing spondylitis. The study, taken as a whole, reports: Within ankylosing spondylitis blood, a TCR beta motif made up of seven to nine highly homologous variants appeared to be characteristic.

The receptor was derived from a male donor with ankylosing spondylitis. The sample was blood, either unsorted or a sorted T cell fraction (not recorded which). V gene TRBV4-2 combines with J gene TRBJ1-2; a weak D match, TRBD1 (6 bases). The DNA for the CDR3 is TGTGCCAGCAGCCAAGTTGGGGGCGACTATGGCTACACCTTC. Its translation is CASSQVGGDYGYTF.